This T cell receptor (beta chain) was sequenced in a study of shared clonotypes between healthy human individuals. About the study: CD4 naive and memory got three plates each, CD8 naive two, CD8 memory one. Regarding the study as a whole: Sorted-subset sequencing, rarefaction showed, was incomplete despite large depth.

Data came from immunoSEQ multiplex PCR; TCRdb stores just in-frame clones and leaves some out. The sample contains about 2,100,000 clones, roughly 91% of which appear only once. Only CD45RO-negative cells positively selected for CCR7 counted as naive CD8 cells, so terminally differentiated effector memory CD45RA+ cells were excluded. In its sample, this clone was seen a few times. Its specificity is not known. Additional DNA sequences in this sample encode the identical CDR3. Material for sequencing was naive CD8+ T cells from PBMCs. The TCR originated in a man between 18 and 35 years old in good health. Some clones in this sample may be carry-over from other donors' samples.

In DNA, the CDR3 is TGTGCCAGCAGCAGCGGGGGGAACACTGAAGCTTTCTTT. Residues: CASSSGGNTEAFF. V usage is TRBV7-9 and J usage is TRBJ1-1; TRBD1 might be the D (5 bases). CDR3 size: 13 residues. V dropped 5 bases and J dropped 1 base, with 8 bases sitting between them. Germline values: CDR1 SEHNR, CDR2 FQNEAQ (reference sequence). The whole variable domain, filled in from reference TRBV7-9 and TRBJ1-1, reads DTGVSQNPRHKITKRGQNVTFRCDPISEHNRLYWYRQTLGQGPEFLTYFQNEAQLEKSRLLSDRFSAERPKGSFSTLEIQRTEQGDSAMYLCASSSGGNTEAFFGQGTRLTVV.